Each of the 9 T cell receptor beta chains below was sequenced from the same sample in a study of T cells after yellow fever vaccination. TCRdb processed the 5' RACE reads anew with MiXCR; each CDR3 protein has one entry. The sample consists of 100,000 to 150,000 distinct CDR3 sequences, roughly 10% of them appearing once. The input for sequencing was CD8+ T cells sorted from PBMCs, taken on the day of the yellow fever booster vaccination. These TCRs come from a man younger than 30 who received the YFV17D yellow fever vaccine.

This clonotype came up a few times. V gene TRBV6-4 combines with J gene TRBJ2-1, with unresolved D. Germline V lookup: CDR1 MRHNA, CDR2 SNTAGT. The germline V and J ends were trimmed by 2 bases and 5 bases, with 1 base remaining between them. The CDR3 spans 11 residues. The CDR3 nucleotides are TGTGCCAGCAGTGACAACAATGAGCAGTTCTTC. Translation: CASSDNNEQFF.

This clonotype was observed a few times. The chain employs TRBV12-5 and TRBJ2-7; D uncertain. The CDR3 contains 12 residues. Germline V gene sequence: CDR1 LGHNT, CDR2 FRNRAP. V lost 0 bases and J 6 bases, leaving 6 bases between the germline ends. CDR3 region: CASGLVSTEQYF. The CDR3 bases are TGTGCTAGTGGTTTGGTATCCACCGAGCAGTACTTC.

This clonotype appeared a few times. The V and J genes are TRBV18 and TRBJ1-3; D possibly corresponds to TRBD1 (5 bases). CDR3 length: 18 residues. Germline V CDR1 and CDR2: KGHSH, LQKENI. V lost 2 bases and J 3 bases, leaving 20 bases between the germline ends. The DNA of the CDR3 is TGTGCCAGCTCACCAATAGGGGCATCAACGCCGCTTGGAAACACCATATATTTT. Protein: CASSPIGASTPLGNTIYF.

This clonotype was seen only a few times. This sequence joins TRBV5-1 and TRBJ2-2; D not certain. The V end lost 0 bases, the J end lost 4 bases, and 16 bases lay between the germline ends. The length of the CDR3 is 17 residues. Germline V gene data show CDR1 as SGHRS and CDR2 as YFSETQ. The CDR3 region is CASSLARARTFTGELFF. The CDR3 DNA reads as TGCGCCAGCAGCTTGGCTCGGGCTCGGACCTTCACCGGGGAGCTGTTTTTT.

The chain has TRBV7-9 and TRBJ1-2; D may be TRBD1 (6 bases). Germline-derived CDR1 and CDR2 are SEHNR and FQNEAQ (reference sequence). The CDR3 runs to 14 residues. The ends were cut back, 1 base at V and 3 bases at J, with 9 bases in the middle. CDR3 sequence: CASSLGGPYYGYTF. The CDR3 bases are TGTGCCAGCAGCTTAGGGGGGCCGTACTATGGCTACACCTTC.

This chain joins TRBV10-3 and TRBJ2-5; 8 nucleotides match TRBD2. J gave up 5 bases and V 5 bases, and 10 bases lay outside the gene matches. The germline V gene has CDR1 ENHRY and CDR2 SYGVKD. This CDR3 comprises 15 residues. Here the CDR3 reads CAISTKIRGGETQYF. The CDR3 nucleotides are TGTGCCATCAGTACTAAAATCCGGGGGGGCGAGACCCAGTACTTC.

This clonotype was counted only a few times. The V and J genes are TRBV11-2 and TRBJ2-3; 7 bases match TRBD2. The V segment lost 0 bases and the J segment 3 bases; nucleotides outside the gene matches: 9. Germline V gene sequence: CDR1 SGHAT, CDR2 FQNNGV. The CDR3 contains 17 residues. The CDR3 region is CASSLDDPSGRTDTQYF. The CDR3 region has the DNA TGTGCCAGCAGCTTAGATGATCCTAGCGGACGAACAGATACGCAGTATTTT.

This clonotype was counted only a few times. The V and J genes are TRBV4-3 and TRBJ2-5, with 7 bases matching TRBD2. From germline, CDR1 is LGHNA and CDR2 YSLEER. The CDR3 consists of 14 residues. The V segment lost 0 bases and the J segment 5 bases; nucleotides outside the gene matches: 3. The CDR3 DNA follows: TGCGCCAGCAGCCAAGAGGGGGAGGGGGAGACCCAGTACTTC. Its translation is CASSQEGEGETQYF.

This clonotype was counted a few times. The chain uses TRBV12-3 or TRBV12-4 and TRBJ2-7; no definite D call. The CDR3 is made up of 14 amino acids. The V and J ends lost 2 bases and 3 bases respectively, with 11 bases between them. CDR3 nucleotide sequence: TGTGCCAGCAGTTTATATGGGCCAGACTACGAGCAGTACTTC. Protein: CASSLYGPDYEQYF.